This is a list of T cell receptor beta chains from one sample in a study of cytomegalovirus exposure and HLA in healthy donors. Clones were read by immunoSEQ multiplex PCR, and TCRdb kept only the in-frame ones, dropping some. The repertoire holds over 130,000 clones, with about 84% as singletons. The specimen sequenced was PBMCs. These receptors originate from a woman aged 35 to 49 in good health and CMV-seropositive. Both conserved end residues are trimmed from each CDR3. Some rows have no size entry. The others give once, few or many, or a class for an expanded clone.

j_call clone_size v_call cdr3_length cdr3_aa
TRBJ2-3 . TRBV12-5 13 ASGLGTGVTDTQY
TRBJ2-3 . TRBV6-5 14 ASSYTGTSVTDTQY
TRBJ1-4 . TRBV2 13 ASSATGQNNEKLF
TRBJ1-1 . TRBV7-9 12 ASSSYRQNTEAF
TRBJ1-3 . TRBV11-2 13 ASSSLRVKENTIY
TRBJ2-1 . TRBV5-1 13 ASSLSGTPGNEQF
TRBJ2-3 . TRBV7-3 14 ASSIQGFQGTDTQY
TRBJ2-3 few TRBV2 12 ASSEGQFTDTQY
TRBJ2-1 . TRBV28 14 ASHSPGGRAMNEQF
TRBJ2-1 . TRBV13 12 ASRSGTSGNEQF
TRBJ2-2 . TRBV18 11 ASSLSDTGELF
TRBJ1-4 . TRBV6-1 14 ASSGIRQPDNEKLF
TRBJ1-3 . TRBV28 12 ASRLDRAGNTIY
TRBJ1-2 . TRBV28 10 ASSTTNYGYT
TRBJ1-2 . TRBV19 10 ASTPANYGYT
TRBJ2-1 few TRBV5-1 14 ASSSSSGRASYEQF
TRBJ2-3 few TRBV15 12 ATRGKWGTDTQY
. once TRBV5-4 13 ASSSGLAGTYEQY
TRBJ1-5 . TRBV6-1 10 ASSEPRASQH
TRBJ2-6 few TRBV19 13 ASRGTRGGANVLT
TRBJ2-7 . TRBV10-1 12 ASNCRTGSYEQY
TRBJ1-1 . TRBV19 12 ASSIQVLGTEAF
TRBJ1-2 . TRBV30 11 AWSVAVYYGYT
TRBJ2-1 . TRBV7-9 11 ASSFFVNGEQF
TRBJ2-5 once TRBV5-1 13 ASSLAAGAWETQY
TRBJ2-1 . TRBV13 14 ASSLVGLAGGREQF
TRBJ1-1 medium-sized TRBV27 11 ASSFKETTEAF
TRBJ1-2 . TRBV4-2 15 ASSHNRDRWRTYGYT
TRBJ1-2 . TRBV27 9 ASRSQGGYT